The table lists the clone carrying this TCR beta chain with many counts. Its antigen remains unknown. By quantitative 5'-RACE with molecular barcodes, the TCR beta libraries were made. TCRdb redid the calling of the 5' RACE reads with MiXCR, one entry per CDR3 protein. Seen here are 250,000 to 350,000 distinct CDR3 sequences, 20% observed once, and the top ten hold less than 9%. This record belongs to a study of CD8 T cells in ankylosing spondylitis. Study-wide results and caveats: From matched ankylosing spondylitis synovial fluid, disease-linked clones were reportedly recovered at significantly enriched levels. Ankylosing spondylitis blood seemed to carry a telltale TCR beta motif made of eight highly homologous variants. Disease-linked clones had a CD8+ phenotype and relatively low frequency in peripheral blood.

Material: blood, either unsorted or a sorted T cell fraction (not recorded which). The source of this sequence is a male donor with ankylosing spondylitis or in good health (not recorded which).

Written as DNA, the CDR3 is TGTGCCAGCAGTCGGACTGGAACAGTTGCCATTCAGTACTTC. Amino acids: CASSRTGTVAIQYF. The V and J genes are TRBV12-3 or TRBV12-4 and TRBJ2-4, with a possible D match to TRBD2 (5 bases). V lost 5 bases, J lost 9 bases, and 17 bases lay in between. The CDR3 runs 14 residues.